The 2 T cell receptor beta chains given below trace back to one sample, sequenced in a study of T cells of healthy individuals. One entry per CDR3 protein results from TCRdb running MiXCR on the 5' RACE reads. The sample lists 45,000 to 60,000 distinct CDR3 sequences, under 15% seen once, with around 16% in the top ten. The origin of the receptors is a human donor in good health.

This clonotype was counted a few times. The chain uses TRBV19 and TRBJ1-2; D gene uncertain. Looked up from germline, CDR1 is LNHDA and CDR2 is SQIVND (reference sequence). Trimming cost V 6 bases and J 4 bases, with 15 bases left between them. The CDR3 sequence is 14 residues long. CDR3: CASSRGLSSYGYTF. CDR3 coding DNA: TGTGCCAGTAGCCGCGGTCTCAGCTCCTATGGCTACACCTTC.

The CDR3 coding sequence is TGTGCCAGCAGCTTGGGACAGGAGATATACAGCAATCAGCCCCAGCATTTT. Residues: CASSLGQEIYSNQPQHF. The rearrangement joins TRBV7-2 to TRBJ1-5; 8 bases line up with TRBD1. The germline CDR1 and CDR2 sequences are SGHTA and FQGNSA. V lost 3 bases to trimming and J lost 1 base; unmatched junction nucleotides: 8. The length of the CDR3 is 17 residues.